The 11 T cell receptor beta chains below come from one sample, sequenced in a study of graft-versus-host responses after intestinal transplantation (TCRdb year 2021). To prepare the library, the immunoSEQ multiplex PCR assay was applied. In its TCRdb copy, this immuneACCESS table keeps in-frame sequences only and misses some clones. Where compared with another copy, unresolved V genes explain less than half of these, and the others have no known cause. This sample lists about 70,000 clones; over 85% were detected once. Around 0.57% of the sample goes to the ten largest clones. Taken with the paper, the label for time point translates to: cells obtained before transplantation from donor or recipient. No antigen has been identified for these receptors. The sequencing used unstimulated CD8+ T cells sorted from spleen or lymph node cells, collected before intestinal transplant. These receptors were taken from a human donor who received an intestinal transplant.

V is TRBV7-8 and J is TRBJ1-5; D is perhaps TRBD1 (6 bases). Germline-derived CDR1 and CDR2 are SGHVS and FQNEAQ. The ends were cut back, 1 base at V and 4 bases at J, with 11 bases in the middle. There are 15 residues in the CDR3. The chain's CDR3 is CASSLVRGVNQPQHF. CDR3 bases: TGTGCCAGCAGCTTAGTAAGGGGGGTGAATCAGCCCCAGCATTTT.

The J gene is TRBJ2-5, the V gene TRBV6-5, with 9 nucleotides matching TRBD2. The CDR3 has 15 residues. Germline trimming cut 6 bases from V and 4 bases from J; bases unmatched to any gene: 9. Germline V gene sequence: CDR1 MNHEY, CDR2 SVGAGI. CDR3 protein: CASSSTSGLGETQYF. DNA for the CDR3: TGTGCCAGCAGCTCCACTAGCGGGCTCGGAGAGACCCAGTACTTC.

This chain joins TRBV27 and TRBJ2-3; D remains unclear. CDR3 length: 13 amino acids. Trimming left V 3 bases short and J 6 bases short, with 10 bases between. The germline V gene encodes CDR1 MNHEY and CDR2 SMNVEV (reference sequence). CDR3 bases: TGTGCCAGCAGTTTCGTGGGGTCCGATACGCAGTATTTT. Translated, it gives CASSFVGSDTQYF.

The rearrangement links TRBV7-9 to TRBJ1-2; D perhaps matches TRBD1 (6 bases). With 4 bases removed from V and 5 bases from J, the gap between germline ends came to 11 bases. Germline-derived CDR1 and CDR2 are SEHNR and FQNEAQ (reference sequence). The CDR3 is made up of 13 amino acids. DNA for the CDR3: TGTGCCAGCAGCTCGGACAGCTTATATGGCTACACCTTC. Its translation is CASSSDSLYGYTF.

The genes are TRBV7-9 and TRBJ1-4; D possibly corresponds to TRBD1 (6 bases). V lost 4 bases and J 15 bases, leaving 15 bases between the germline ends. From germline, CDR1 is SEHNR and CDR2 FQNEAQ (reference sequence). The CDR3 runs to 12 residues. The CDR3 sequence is CASSSNRDTVFF. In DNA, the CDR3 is TGTGCCAGCAGCTCGAACCGGGACACGGTGTTTTTT.

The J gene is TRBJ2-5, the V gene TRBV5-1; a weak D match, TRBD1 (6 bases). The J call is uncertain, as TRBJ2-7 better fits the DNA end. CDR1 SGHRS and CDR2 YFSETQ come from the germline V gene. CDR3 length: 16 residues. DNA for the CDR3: TGCGCCAGCAGCAGGGACATCCTCTACTTCTCCTACGAGCAGTACTTC. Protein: CASSRDILYFSYEQYF.

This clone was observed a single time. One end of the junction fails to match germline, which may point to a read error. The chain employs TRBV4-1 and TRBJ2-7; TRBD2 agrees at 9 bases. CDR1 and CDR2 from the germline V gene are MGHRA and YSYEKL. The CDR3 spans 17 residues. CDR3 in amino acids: CASSQERIELAGPEQCF. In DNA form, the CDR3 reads TGCGCCAGCAGCCAAGAAAGAATTGAACTAGCGGGCCCCGAGCAGTGCTTC.

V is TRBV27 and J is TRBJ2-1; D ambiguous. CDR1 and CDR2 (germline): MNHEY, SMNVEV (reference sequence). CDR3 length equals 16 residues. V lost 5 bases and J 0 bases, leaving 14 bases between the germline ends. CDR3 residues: CASSLRLGNSYNEQFF. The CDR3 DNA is TGTGCCAGCAGTCTTCGTTTGGGCAACTCCTACAATGAGCAGTTCTTC.

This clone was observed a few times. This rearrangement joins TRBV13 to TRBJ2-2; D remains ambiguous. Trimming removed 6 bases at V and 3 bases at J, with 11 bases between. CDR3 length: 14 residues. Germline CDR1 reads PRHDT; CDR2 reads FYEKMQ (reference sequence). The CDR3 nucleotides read TGTGCCAGCAGTCTTCCTAGGGACACCGGGGAGCTGTTTTTT. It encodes CASSLPRDTGELFF.

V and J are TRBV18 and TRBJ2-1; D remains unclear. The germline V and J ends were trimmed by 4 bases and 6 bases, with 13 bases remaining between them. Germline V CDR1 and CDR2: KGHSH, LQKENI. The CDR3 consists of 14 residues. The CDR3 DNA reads TGTGCCAGCTCACACTTATGGCTAAGCAATGAGCAGTTCTTC. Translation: CASSHLWLSNEQFF.

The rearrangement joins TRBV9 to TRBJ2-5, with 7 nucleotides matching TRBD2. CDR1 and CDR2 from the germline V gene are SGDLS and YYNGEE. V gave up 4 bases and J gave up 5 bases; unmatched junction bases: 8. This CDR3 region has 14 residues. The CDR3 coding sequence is TGTGCCAGCAGCCCTGTAGCGGGCCTGGAGACCCAGTACTTC. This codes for CASSPVAGLETQYF. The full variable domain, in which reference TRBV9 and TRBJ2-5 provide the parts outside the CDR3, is DSGVTQTPKHLITATGQRVTLRCSPRSGDLSVYWYQQSLDQGLQFLIQYYNGEERAKGNILERFSAQQFPDLHSELNLSSLELGDSALYFCASSPVAGLETQYFGPGTRLLVL.